A selection of T cell receptor beta chains follows, all from one sample in a study of cytomegalovirus exposure and HLA in healthy donors. Profiled with immunoSEQ multiplex PCR; TCRdb holds only in-frame clones, not every one. This sample has about 130,000 clones, with approximately 90% found just once. The sequencing sample was made of PBMCs. The receptors stem from a woman in her twenties or thirties in good health and CMV-seropositive. Both conserved end residues are part of each CDR3. The order of the fields is CDR3 length, J gene, V gene, CDR3 protein.

>11|TRBJ2-5|TRBV9
CASPIRETQYF
>14|TRBJ2-2|TRBV7-7
CASSPGSGTGELFF
>14|TRBJ1-2|TRBV4-1
CASSQDGAVYGYTF
>14|TRBJ1-2|TRBV7-6
CASSLGRGYYGYTF
>13|TRBJ1-1|TRBV6-6
CASSYSRGSEAFF
>16|TRBJ2-5|TRBV27
CASSRGGSLLLETQYF
>14|TRBJ2-2|TRBV7-6
CASSLYPGTGELFF
>14|TRBJ1-5|TRBV7-9
CASSLGQSNQPQHF
>17|TRBJ2-7|TRBV1
CTSSQDALTGGSYEQYF
>15|TRBJ2-3|TRBV2
CASSVTGGPEDTQYF
>12|TRBJ1-2|TRBV2
CASSDLNYGYTF
>14|TRBJ2-1|TRBV5-1
CASSDSGQGISQFF
>16|TRBJ1-5|TRBV19
CASQRGGRGSNQPQHF
>14|TRBJ2-7|TRBV7-6
CASSLGGGLGEQYF
>13|TRBJ2-7|TRBV19
CASSSGGTYEQYF
>18|TRBJ2-3|TRBV5-1
CASSLAGLAGPFTDTQYF
>14|TRBJ2-7|TRBV21-1
CASIPREGLNEQYF
>13|TRBJ1-1|TRBV6-1
CASSVYGAPEAFF
>12|TRBJ2-7|TRBV6-5
CASSRGGPWQYF
>15|TRBJ2-7|TRBV18
CASSPIQTGINEQYF
>21|TRBJ2-6|TRBV28
CASSFPRVARGLEAGANVLTF
>19|TRBJ2-3|TRBV28
CASSFWASGRAGGTDTQYF
>15|TRBJ1-3|TRBV28
CASSPQGLTGNTIYF
>14|TRBJ2-7|TRBV6-5
CASSYGGGGYEQYF
>15|TRBJ2-7|TRBV4-1
CASSQKTRGPYEQYF
>15|TRBJ2-4|TRBV19
CASTDRSIAKNIQYF
>14|TRBJ1-6|TRBV10-2
CASSVTPGGSPLHF
>11|TRBJ2-2|TRBV5-1
CASSLTWELFF
>16|TRBJ1-1|TRBV5-1
CASSLSPWDRGVEVFF
>15|TRBJ2-1|TRBV6-6
CASSLGGAPHNEQFF
>15|TRBJ2-3|TRBV6-5
CASSNFGQATDTQYF
>17|TRBJ2-1|TRBV19
CASSITTGTGLYNEQFF
>16|TRBJ1-5|TRBV28
CASSRRDRGSWGPQHF
>19|TRBJ2-1|TRBV5-1
CASRDDRAGLAGGVVEQFF
>12|TRBJ1-2|TRBV25-1
CASFTANYGYTF
>14|TRBJ2-7|TRBV6-5
CASSYKDSLYEQYF
>15|TRBJ2-5|TRBV7-8
CASSLSLGRRETQYF
>14|TRBJ2-7|TRBV2
CATGDSGQAGEQYF
>16|TRBJ2-1|TRBV19
CASSGGQAFWYNEQFF
>12|TRBJ2-1|TRBV13
CASSFRANEQFF
>15|TRBJ2-4|TRBV2
CASGPELLAKNIQYF
>14|TRBJ1-5|TRBV18
CASSQGLGDQPQHF
>15|TRBJ2-7|TRBV28
CASSRPAVPPYEQYF
>15|TRBJ1-2|TRBV7-2
CASSSGQGATDGYTF
>16|TRBJ2-2|TRBV5-1
CASSLRADSNTGELFF
>17|TRBJ1-4|TRBV4-1
CASSQVDKRAGNEKLFF
>19|TRBJ2-6|TRBV5-4
CASSPMVQALVSGANVLTF
>16|TRBJ2-7|TRBV5-1
CASSLGLADVSYEQYF
>15|TRBJ1-3|TRBV5-1
CASSPQGAFGNTIYF
>14|TRBJ2-7|TRBV5-1
CASSEGGPSYEQYF
>14|TRBJ1-2|TRBV5-1
CASSSSGGSYGYTF
>13|TRBJ2-4|TRBV13
CASSLYGENIQYF
>15|TRBJ1-5|TRBV7-2
CASSLEAGGHQPQHF
>13|TRBJ1-5|TRBV28
CASTQTEYQPQHF
>15|TRBJ2-7|TRBV7-9
CASSLLGTGSYEQYF
>13|TRBJ2-7|TRBV28
CASSFLGGYEQYF
>12|TRBJ2-1|TRBV7-9
CASSLAGGKQFF